This T cell receptor beta chain is drawn from a study of immune cell composition in non-small cell lung cancer. General study results and limits: Clones >0.5% enriched in tumour were rarer in adenocarcinoma (roughly 35%) than squamous (around 75%).

This clone was recorded a few times. Its antigen is still unknown. Normal lung sampling was at least 3 cm from the tumour, as distant as possible. Frozen unsorted single-cell suspensions supplied the genomic DNA. Produced via immunoSEQ multiplex PCR; TCRdb's table is partial and in-frame only. The sample has roughly 3,000 clones; roughly four fifths are singletons. V dropped 5 bases and J dropped 7; count of bases not matched to a gene: 11. This CDR3 contains 15 residues. Germline CDR1 reads SGHTA; CDR2 reads FQGNSA. These data are also associated with another study on CD4 T cells in lung cancer. From that study: Patients' blood was tested for T-cell responses to mutation-encoded neoepitopes. Four resected stage I-III patients provided tumor and non-adjacent lung tissue.

The chain is built from TRBV7-2 and TRBJ1-5, with 7 bases that match TRBD1. This receptor was obtained from a human donor with non-small cell lung cancer. Sequencing used non-adjacent lung tissue. The CDR3 here is CASSAGGGAGQPQHF. The CDR3, as DNA: TGTGCCAGCAGCGCTGGAGGGGGCGCAGGGCAGCCCCAGCATTTT.